These 21 T cell receptor beta chains were sequenced from one sample in a study of cytomegalovirus exposure and HLA in healthy donors. This table comes from immunoSEQ multiplex PCR, and its TCRdb copy is limited to in-frame clones, with some not included. The sample includes some 130,000 clones, about 91% seen only once; the top ten take 0.95% to 1.5%. The sample was PBMCs. The receptors were sampled from a woman younger than 30 in good health and CMV-seronegative.

The chain combines TRBV6-1 with TRBJ1-1; 9 bases match TRBD1. Germline values: CDR1 MNHNS, CDR2 SASEGT. The CDR3 contains 12 residues. V was clipped by 6 bases and J by 6 bases; unmatched bases: 2. CDR3 bases: TGTGCCAGCAGCGGGACAGGGTCTGAAGCTTTCTTT. Translating it yields CASSGTGSEAFF.

CDR3 in amino acids: CSVEAPGTGGYEQYF. Written as DNA, the CDR3 is TGCAGCGTTGAAGCCCCCGGGACAGGGGGCTACGAGCAGTACTTC. The chain links TRBV29-1 to TRBJ2-7; 11 nucleotides line up with TRBD1. V shed 1 base, J shed 3 bases, and the junction held 5 bases outside the gene matches. The V gene's germline CDR1 is SQVTM and CDR2 ANQGSEA. The CDR3 is 15 amino acids.

This chain uses TRBV5-1 with TRBJ1-2; D not certain. V lost 0 bases and J lost 3, with 12 bases in between. CDR3 length equals 15 residues. Per the germline V gene, CDR1 is SGHRS and CDR2 is YFSETQ. The CDR3 DNA sequence: TGCGCCAGCAGCTTGGCCACGGGGTTCTACTATGGCTACACCTTC. Translation: CASSLATGFYYGYTF.

CDR3 bases: TGTGCCAGCAGACTTGGGACAGGGAGCTACGAGCAGTACTTC. It specifies CASRLGTGSYEQYF. This chain connects TRBV5-4 to TRBJ2-7; TRBD1 matches 9 bases. The V and J ends lost 5 bases and 3 bases, in that order; junction bases with no gene match: 6. This CDR3 has 14 residues. The germline V gene encodes CDR1 SGHNT and CDR2 YYREEE (reference sequence).

The rearrangement uses TRBV5-1 and TRBJ2-3; 8 bases are a match to TRBD1. The germline gives CDR1 SGHRS, CDR2 YFSETQ. Trimming removed 2 bases from V and 5 bases from J; junction bases left unmatched: 16. The length of the CDR3 is 18 residues. The chain's CDR3 is CASSFGAGGGISQDTQYF. CDR3 DNA sequence: TGCGCCAGCAGCTTCGGGGCAGGGGGCGGTATATCACAAGATACGCAGTATTTT.

The V call is TRBV19, the J call TRBJ2-7; 11 nucleotides match TRBD2. Unmatched junction bases numbered 3, after V lost 2 bases and J lost 0 bases. The germline gives CDR1 LNHDA, CDR2 SQIVND (reference sequence). There are 16 residues in the CDR3. CDR3 DNA: TGTGCCAGTAGTATATACCTAGCGGGGGGCTCCTACGAGCAGTACTTC. This codes for CASSIYLAGGSYEQYF.

CDR3 in amino acids: CASLSGINSPLHF. The CDR3 bases are TGTGCCAGTCTGTCAGGGATCAATTCACCCCTCCACTTT. The chain carries TRBV19 and TRBJ1-6; D is perhaps TRBD1 (5 bases). The CDR3 sequence is 13 residues long. Trimming left V 8 bases short and J 7 bases short, with 12 bases between. Germline V gives CDR1 LNHDA, CDR2 SQIVND (reference sequence).

The chain recombines TRBV5-1 with TRBJ1-1; TRBD1 agrees at 7 bases. The CDR3 spans 12 residues. V shed 2 bases and J 8 bases; nucleotides not matched to a gene: 3. Germline V gene lookup returns CDR1 SGHRS and CDR2 YFSETQ. This chain's CDR3 is CASSFRQGEAFF. In nucleotides, the CDR3 is TGCGCCAGCAGCTTTCGACAGGGAGAAGCTTTCTTT.

The chain combines TRBV4-1 with TRBJ2-7, with a possible D match to TRBD2 (6 bases). Germline V gene sequence: CDR1 MGHRA, CDR2 YSYEKL. This CDR3 spans 13 amino acids. Trimming took 1 base from V and 5 from J, leaving 9 bases between them. In DNA form, the CDR3 reads TGCGCCAGCAGCCAAGTGGAGGGGCACGAGCAGTACTTC. It translates to CASSQVEGHEQYF.

J is TRBJ1-1 and V is TRBV5-1; 7 bases are shared with TRBD1. V gave up 4 bases and J gave up 13 bases; unmatched junction bases: 19. This CDR3 region has 15 residues. Germline lookup yields CDR1 SGHRS and CDR2 YFSETQ. This CDR3 reads CASSPEPRGQQRGFF. As DNA, the CDR3 is TGCGCCAGCAGCCCTGAACCCCGGGGACAGCAGAGGGGTTTCTTT. Full variable domain (remainder filled in from reference TRBV5-1 and TRBJ1-1): KAGVTQTPRYLIKTRGQQVTLSCSPISGHRSVSWYQQTPGQGLQFLFEYFSETQRNKGNFPGRFSGRQFSNSRSEMNVSTLELGDSALYLCASSPEPRGQQRGFFGQGTRLTVV.

The chain recombines TRBV7-9 with TRBJ2-3; a weak D match, TRBD1 (5 bases). Germline loops: CDR1 SEHNR, CDR2 FQNEAQ (reference sequence). This CDR3 contains 15 residues. Trimming stripped 6 bases from V and 3 bases from J, with 16 bases between. CDR3 nucleotides: TGTGCCAGCAGGCAGGGTAGCCACGTGACAGATACGCAGTATTTT. Amino acids: CASRQGSHVTDTQYF.

The V and J genes are TRBV7-9 and TRBJ2-7, with TRBD2 as a possible D gene (6 bases). This CDR3 comprises 12 residues. Germline lookup yields CDR1 SEHNR and CDR2 FQNEAQ (reference sequence). The germline V and J ends were trimmed by 8 bases and 0 bases, with 8 bases remaining between them. In DNA, the CDR3 is TGTGCCAGCGGGGGGAACTCCTACGAGCAGTACTTC. Its translation is CASGGNSYEQYF.

The chain joins TRBV2 to TRBJ1-1; 7 positions match TRBD1. The junction had 2 bases not matched to a gene; V was cut back by 6 bases and J by 7 bases. The CDR3 length is 11 residues. Germline V CDR1 and CDR2: SNHLY, FYNNEI. CDR3 bases: TGTGCCAGCAGGGACAGGATTGAAGCTTTCTTT. It yields the protein CASRDRIEAFF.

The chain recombines TRBV9 with TRBJ2-1; 7 nucleotides match TRBD2. This CDR3 contains 18 residues. The V gene's germline CDR1 is SGDLS and CDR2 YYNGEE. V dropped 4 bases and J dropped 0; count of bases not matched to a gene: 13. The DNA of the CDR3 is TGTGCCAGCAGCCCACCAAGCGGGGCGAAGAGCTCCTACAATGAGCAGTTCTTC. Protein product: CASSPPSGAKSSYNEQFF. Full variable domain (missing parts from reference TRBV9 and TRBJ2-1): DSGVTQTPKHLITATGQRVTLRCSPRSGDLSVYWYQQSLDQGLQFLIQYYNGEERAKGNILERFSAQQFPDLHSELNLSSLELGDSALYFCASSPPSGAKSSYNEQFFGPGTRLTVL.

V and J are TRBV6-6 and TRBJ2-1; weak D call: TRBD2 (5 bases). This CDR3 contains 14 residues. The V end lost 0 bases, the J end lost 8 bases, and 11 bases lay between the germline ends. Germline-derived CDR1 and CDR2 are MNHNY and SVGAGI (reference sequence). The CDR3 loop is CASSYSRRADEQFF. DNA of the CDR3: TGTGCCAGCAGTTACTCGAGGCGAGCGGATGAGCAGTTCTTC.

In nucleotides, the CDR3 is TGTGCCAGCAGCCAAGATGAGGGGGCGGGGCAGTACTTC. Residues: CASSQDEGAGQYF. V is TRBV4-2 and J is TRBJ2-7; 7 bases match TRBD1. In germline, CDR1 is LGHNA, CDR2 YNFKEQ. This CDR3 is 13 amino acids long. The V and J ends lost 0 bases and 9 bases, in that order; junction bases with no gene match: 5.

This sequence joins TRBV18 and TRBJ1-5; D is perhaps TRBD1 (5 bases). Trimming removed 0 bases at V and 3 bases at J, with 12 bases between. The CDR3 has 16 amino acids. In germline, CDR1 is KGHSH, CDR2 LQKENI. The CDR3 sequence is CASSPPFQGNNQPQHF. Written as DNA, the CDR3 is TGTGCCAGCTCACCACCCTTCCAGGGTAACAATCAGCCCCAGCATTTT.

This clone was detected once. This chain uses TRBV11-3 with TRBJ2-2, with 10 positions matching TRBD2. The CDR3 spans 16 residues. J gave up 6 bases and V 5 bases, and 9 bases lay outside the gene matches. CDR1 SGHNT and CDR2 YENEEA come from the germline V gene. CDR3 nucleotides: TGTGCCAGCAGCCCTGCTAGCGGGGGTGGGGCCGGGGAGCTGTTTTTT. Amino acids: CASSPASGGGAGELFF.

The J gene is TRBJ2-1, the V gene TRBV10-1, with D maybe TRBD2 (7 bases). Germline CDR1 reads WNHNN; CDR2 reads SYGVQD (reference sequence). This CDR3 has 14 amino acids. Trimming took off 2 bases at V and 13 bases at J, with 18 bases between the two ends. CDR3 loop: CASSEVGGPSGQFF. The DNA of the CDR3 is TGCGCCAGCAGTGAGGTCGGGGGGCCGTCGGGTCAGTTCTTC.

The rearrangement uses TRBV6-5 and TRBJ1-1; no reliable D call. V was trimmed by 5 bases and J by 7 bases, leaving 8 bases between them. This CDR3 has 11 residues. Germline V gene data show CDR1 as MNHEY and CDR2 as SVGAGI. CDR3 in amino acids: CASSEALEAFF. CDR3 in DNA: TGTGCCAGCAGTGAGGCCCTTGAAGCTTTCTTT.

The V call is TRBV29-1, the J call TRBJ2-1, with 7 bases identical to TRBD1. The CDR3 runs 14 residues. The germline V gene encodes CDR1 SQVTM and CDR2 ANQGSEA. The CDR3 loop reads CSGSPDRYAHEQFF. For the CDR3, the DNA is TGCAGTGGAAGCCCGGACAGGTATGCCCATGAGCAGTTCTTC.